The clone carrying this T cell receptor (beta chain) was detected only a few times. Its antigen is as yet unknown. The germline gene is not matched at one end of the junction; a read error may be the cause. Germline CDR1 reads WSHSY; CDR2 reads SAAADI. CDR3 size: 15 residues. Cultured CD4+ T cell DNA underwent sequencing with the Oncomine TCR Beta short-read assay. TCRdb re-called the PCR reads through MiXCR, storing one row per CDR3 protein. The sample carries about 27,000 distinct CDR3 sequences, around 60% recorded once. Treatment of the sample: approximately nine-day PBMC culture with coronavirus spike peptide pools or control peptides (ViraFEST assay). ViraFEST used peptide pools to expand antigen-specific T cells, then sequenced TCRs. Roughly 2 million PBMCs were grown per well alongside 9 to 10 IU/ml IL-2 and roughly 9.4 ug/ml peptide pools. This record comes from a study of vaccination and CD4 T cells after COVID-19. Study background: The post-vaccine samples came a median about 77 days after dose two (range 14 to 241).

Study results and limitations: 304 of 307 vaccine-specific clones from convalescent patients were spike mono-reactive.

The sequence derives from a human donor who received a COVID-19 vaccine. The chain employs TRBV10-2 and TRBJ2-7, with D perhaps assigned TRBD1 or TRBD2 (6 bases each). The sequences come from CD4+ T cells from blood, cultured in vitro, collected after SARS-CoV-2 vaccination. The CDR3 is CASRDHRDWGDEQYF. CDR3 in DNA: TGTGCCAGCAGGGACCACAGGGATTGGGGGGACGAGCAGTACTTC.